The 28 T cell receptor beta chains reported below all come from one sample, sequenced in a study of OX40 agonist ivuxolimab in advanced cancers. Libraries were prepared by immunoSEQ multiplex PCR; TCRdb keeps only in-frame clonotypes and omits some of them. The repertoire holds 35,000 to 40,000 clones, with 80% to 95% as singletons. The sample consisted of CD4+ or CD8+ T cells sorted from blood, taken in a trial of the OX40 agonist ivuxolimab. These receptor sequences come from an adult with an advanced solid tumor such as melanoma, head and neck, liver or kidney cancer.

The CDR3: CASSVPRAMGNQPQHF. The CDR3 nucleotides read TGTGCCAGCAGTGTCCCTCGCGCGATGGGCAATCAGCCCCAGCATTTT. This chain uses TRBV6-1 with TRBJ1-5; D remains ambiguous. The CDR3 is made up of 16 amino acids. The V end was cut by 4 bases, the J end by 2 bases, with 15 bases between. Germline assignment: CDR1 MNHNS and CDR2 SASEGT.

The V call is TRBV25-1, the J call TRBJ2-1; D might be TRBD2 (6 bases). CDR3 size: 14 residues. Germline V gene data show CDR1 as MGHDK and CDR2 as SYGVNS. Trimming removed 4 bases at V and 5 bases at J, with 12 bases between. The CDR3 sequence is CASSGGTPHNEQFF. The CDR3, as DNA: TGTGCCAGCAGTGGCGGGACCCCCCACAATGAGCAGTTCTTC.

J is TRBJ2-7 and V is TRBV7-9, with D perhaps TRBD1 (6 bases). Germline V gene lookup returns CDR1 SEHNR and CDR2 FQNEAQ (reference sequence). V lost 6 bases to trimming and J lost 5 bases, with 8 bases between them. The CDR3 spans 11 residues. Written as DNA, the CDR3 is TGTGCCAGCAGACAGGGCCACGAGCAGTACTTC. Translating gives CASRQGHEQYF.

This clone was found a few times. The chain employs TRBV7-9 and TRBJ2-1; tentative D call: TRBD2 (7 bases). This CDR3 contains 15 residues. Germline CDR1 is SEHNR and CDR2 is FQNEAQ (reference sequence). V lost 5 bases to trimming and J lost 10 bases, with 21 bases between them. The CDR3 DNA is TGTGCCAGCAGCACACGGACTAGGGGGGTCATAGAGCAGTTCTTC. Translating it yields CASSTRTRGVIEQFF.

CDR3 protein: CASSLGGSTEAFF. In DNA, the CDR3 is TGTGCCAGCAGCTTGGGAGGGAGCACTGAAGCTTTCTTT. This sequence joins TRBV5-8 and TRBJ1-1; D gene unclear. V was pared by 0 bases and J by 4 bases, with 7 bases between. Germline values: CDR1 SGHTS, CDR2 YDEGEE. The CDR3 loop spans 13 amino acids.

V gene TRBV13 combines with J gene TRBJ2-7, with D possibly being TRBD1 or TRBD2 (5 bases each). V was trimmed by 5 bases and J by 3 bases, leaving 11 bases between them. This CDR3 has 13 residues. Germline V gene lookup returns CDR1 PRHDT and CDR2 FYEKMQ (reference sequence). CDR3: CASSPGAGYEQYF. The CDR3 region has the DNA TGTGCCAGCAGCCCCGGGGCGGGCTACGAGCAGTACTTC.

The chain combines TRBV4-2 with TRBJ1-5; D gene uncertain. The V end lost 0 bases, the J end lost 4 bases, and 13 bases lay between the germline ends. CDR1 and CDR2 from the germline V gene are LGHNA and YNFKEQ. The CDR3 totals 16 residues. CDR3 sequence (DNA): TGTGCCAGCAGCCAAGATTATTCTGGATCGAATCAGCCCCAGCATTTT. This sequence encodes CASSQDYSGSNQPQHF.

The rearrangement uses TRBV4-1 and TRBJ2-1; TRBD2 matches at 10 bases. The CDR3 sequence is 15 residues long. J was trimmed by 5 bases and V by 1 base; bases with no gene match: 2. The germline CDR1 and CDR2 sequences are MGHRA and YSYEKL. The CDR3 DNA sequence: TGCGCCAGCAGCCAAGGGACTAGCGGCAACAATGAGCAGTTCTTC. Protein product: CASSQGTSGNNEQFF.

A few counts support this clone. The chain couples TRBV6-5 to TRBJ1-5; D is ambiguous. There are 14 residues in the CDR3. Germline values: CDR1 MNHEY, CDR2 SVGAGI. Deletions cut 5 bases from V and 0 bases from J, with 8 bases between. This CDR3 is CASSPRSSNQPQHF. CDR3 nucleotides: TGTGCCAGCAGTCCTAGGAGTAGCAATCAGCCCCAGCATTTT.

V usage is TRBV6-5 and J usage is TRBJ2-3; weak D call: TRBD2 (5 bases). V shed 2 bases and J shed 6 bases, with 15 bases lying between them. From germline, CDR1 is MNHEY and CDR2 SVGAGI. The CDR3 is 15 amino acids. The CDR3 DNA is TGTGCCAGCAGTTACAGGTGGGAGCAAAGGGATACGCAGTATTTT. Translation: CASSYRWEQRDTQYF.

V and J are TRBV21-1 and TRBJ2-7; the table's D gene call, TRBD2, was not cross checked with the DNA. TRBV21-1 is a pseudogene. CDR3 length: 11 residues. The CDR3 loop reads CASSGGDGQYV. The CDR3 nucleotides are TGTGCCAGCTCGGGGGGAGACGGGCAGTACGTC.

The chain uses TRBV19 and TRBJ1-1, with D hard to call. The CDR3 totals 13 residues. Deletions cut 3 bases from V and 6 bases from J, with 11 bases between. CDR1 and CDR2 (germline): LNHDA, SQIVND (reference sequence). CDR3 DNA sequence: TGTGCCAGTAGTATGGGCGAGGGCTCTGAAGCTTTCTTT. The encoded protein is CASSMGEGSEAFF.

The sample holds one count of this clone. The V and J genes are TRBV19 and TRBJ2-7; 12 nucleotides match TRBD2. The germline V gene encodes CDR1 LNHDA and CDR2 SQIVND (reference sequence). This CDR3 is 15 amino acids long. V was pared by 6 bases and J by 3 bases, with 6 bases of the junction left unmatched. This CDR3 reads CASSSTSGSSYEQYF. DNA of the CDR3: TGTGCCAGTAGCTCGACTAGCGGGAGTAGCTACGAGCAGTACTTC. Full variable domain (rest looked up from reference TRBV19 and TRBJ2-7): DGGITQSPKYLFRKEGQNVTLSCEQNLNHDAMYWYRQDPGQGLRLIYYSQIVNDFQKGDIAEGYSVSREKKESFPLTVTSAQKNPTAFYLCASSSTSGSSYEQYFGPGTRLTVT.

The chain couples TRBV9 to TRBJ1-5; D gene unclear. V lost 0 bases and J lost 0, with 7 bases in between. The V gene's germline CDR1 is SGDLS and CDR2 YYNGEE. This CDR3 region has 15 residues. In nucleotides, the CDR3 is TGTGCCAGCAGCGTAGGGAGCGGTAGCAATCAGCCCCAGCATTTT. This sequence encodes CASSVGSGSNQPQHF.

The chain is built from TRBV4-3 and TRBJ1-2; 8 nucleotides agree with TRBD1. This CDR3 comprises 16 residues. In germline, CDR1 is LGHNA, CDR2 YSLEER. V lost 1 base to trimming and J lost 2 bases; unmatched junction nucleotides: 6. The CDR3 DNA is TGCGCCAGCAGCCAAGTTCATGGACAGGGAAACTATGGCTACACCTTC. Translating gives CASSQVHGQGNYGYTF.

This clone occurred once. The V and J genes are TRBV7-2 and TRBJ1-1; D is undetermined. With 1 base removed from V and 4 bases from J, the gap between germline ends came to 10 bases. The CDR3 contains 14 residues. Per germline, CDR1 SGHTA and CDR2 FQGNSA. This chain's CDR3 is CASSLEGSFTEAFF. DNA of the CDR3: TGTGCCAGCAGCTTAGAAGGGTCGTTCACTGAAGCTTTCTTT.

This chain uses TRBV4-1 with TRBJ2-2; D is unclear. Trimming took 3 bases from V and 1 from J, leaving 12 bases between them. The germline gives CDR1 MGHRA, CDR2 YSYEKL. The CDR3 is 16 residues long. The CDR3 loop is CASSQAVTLNTGELFF. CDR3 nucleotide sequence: TGCGCCAGCAGCCAGGCGGTCACACTGAACACCGGGGAGCTGTTTTTT.

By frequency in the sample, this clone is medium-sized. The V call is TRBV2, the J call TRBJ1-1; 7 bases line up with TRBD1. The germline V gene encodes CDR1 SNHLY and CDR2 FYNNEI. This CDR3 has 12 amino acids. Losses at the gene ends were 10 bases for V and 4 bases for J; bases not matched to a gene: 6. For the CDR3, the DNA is TGTGCCATTTACAGGGGCATCACTGAAGCTTTCTTT. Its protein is CAIYRGITEAFF. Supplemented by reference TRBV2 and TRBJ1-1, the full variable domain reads EPEVTQTPSHQVTQMGQEVILRCVPISNHLYFYWYRQILGQKVEFLVSFYNNEISEKSEIFDDQFSVERPDGSNFTLKIRSTKLEDSAMYFCAIYRGITEAFFGQGTRLTVV.

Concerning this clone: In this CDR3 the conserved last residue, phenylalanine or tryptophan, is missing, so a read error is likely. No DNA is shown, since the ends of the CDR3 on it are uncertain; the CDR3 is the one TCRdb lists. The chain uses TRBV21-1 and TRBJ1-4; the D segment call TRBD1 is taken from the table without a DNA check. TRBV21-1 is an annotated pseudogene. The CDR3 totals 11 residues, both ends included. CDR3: CASSKDPRPRL.

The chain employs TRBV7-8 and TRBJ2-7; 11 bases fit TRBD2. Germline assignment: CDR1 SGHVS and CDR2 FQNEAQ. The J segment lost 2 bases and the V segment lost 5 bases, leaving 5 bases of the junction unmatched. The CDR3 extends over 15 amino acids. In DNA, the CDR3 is TGTGCCAGCAGCACCGGGACTAGCGGTACCTACGAGCAGTACGTC. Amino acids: CASSTGTSGTYEQYV.

The CDR3, as DNA: TGCAGCGCCAGCCGGGCGAGGACTGAAGCTTTCTTT. Its translation: CSASRARTEAFF. The chain joins TRBV29-1 to TRBJ1-1; D not certain. Germline loops: CDR1 SQVTM, CDR2 ANQGSEA. V lost 7 bases, J lost 5 bases, and 14 bases lay in between. CDR3 length: 12 residues.

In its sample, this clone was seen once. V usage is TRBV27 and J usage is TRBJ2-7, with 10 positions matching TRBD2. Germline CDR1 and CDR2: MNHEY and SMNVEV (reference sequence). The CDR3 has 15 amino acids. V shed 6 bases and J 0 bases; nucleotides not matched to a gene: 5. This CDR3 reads CASSSLAGVSYEQYF. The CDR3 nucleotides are TGTGCCAGCAGCTCTCTAGCGGGAGTCTCCTACGAGCAGTACTTC.

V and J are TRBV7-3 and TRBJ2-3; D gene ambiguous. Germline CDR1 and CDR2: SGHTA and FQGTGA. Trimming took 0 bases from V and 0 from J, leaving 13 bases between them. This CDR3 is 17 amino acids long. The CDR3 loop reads CASSLTGLTLSTDTQYF. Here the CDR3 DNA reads TGTGCCAGCAGCTTAACGGGCCTGACCTTAAGCACAGATACGCAGTATTTT.

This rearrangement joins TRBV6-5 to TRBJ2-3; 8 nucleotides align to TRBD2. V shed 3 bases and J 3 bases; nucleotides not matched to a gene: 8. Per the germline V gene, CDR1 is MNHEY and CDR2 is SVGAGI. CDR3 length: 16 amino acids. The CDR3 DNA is TGTGCCAGCAGTTATGGTCGGGGACTAGTAACAGATACGCAGTATTTT. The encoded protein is CASSYGRGLVTDTQYF.

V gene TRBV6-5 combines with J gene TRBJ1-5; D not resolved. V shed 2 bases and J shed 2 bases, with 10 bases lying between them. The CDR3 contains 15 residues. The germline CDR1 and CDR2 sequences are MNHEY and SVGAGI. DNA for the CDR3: TGTGCCAGCAGTTACGACGGTTATGGCAATCAGCCCCAGCATTTT. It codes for CASSYDGYGNQPQHF.

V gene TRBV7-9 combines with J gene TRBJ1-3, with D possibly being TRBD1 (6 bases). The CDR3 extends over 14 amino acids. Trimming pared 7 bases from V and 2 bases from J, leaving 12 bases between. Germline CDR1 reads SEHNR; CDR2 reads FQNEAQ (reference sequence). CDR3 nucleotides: TGTGCCAGCACGACAAGGGGGGCTGGAAACACCATATATTTT. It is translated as CASTTRGAGNTIYF.

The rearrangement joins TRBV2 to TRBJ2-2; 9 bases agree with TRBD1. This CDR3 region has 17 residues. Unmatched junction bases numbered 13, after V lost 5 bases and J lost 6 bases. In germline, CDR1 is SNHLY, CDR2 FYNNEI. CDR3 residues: CASSKTGGGWYAGELFF. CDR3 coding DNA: TGTGCCAGCAGTAAGACAGGGGGAGGTTGGTATGCCGGGGAGCTGTTTTTT.

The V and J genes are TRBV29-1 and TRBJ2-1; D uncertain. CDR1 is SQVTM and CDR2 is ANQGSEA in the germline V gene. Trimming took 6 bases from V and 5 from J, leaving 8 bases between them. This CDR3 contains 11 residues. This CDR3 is CSVLQDNEQFF. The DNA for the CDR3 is TGCAGCGTCCTACAAGACAATGAGCAGTTCTTC.